This T cell receptor beta chain stems from a study of T cell responses to AZD1222 COVID-19 vaccine. Study-wide results and limits: In a largely white British group with more females than males, clonal diversity was possibly underestimated. Reportedly, nearly half the spike-specific TCRs target unmutated variant regions. Only 6 or 7 people who got AZD1222 tested seropositive at baseline. Once two AZD1222 doses were given, Spike-specific TCR breadth and depth went up.

V was shortened by 6 bases and J by 3 bases, with 15 bases between the two germline ends. The CDR3 runs 15 residues. Germline CDR1 and CDR2: MNHEY and SMNVEV (reference sequence). Using immunoSEQ multiplex PCR, the repertoire was profiled, and TCRdb retains in-frame clones only, with some absent. The sample shows tens of thousands of clones, 88% of them seen only once. Regarding this clone: Its specificity is not known.

The source was peripheral blood, collected on day 0 of MenACWY control vaccination. The chain employs TRBV27 and TRBJ1-5; no clear D. The clonotype was recovered from an adult in good health. CDR3 in DNA: TGTGCCAGCAGCTCCCTCAAAAGCCCCAATCAGCCCCAGCATTTT. Translation gives CASSSLKSPNQPQHF.